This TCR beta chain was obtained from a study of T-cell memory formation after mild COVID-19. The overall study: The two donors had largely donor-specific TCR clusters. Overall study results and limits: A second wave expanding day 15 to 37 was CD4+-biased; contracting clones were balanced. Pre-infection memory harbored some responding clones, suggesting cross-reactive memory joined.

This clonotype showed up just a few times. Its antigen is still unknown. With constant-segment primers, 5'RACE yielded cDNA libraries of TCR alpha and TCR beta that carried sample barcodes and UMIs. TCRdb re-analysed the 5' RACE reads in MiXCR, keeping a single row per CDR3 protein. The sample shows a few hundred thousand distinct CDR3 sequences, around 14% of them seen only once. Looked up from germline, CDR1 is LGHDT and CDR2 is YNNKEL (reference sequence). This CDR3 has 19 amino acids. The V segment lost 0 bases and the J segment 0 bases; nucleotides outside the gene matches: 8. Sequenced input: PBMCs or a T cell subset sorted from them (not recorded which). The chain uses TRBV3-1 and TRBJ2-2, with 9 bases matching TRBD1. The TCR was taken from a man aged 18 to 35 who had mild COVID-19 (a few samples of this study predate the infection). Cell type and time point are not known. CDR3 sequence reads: CASSQEGQGILANTGELFF. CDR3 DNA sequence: TGTGCCAGCAGCCAAGAGGGACAGGGAATTTTAGCGAACACCGGGGAGCTGTTTTTT.